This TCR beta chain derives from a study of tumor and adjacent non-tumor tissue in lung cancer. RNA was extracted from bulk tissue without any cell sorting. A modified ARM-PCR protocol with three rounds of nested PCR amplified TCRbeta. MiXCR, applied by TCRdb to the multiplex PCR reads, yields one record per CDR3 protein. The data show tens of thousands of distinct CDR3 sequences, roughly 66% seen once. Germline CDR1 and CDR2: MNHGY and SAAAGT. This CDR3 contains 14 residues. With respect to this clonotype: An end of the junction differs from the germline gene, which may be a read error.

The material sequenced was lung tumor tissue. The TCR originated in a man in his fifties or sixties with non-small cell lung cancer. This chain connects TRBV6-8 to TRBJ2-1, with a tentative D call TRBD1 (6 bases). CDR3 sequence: CASSLTRQGFKKLF. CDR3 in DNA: TGCGCCAGCAGCCTAACTCGCCAGGGGTTCAAGAAGCTCTTC.